This T cell receptor beta chain derives from a study of blood T cell repertoires in COVID-19 (dated by TCRdb to 2018 to 2021). Context from the whole study: Collaborator samples came from the United States, Italy and Spain and covered acute and convalescent phases of COVID-19. The prospective study material was composed of cDNA or gDNA derived from T cells, B-cell-depleted T cells, or PBMCs. Subjects who had been exposed to COVID-19, were actively infected with it, or had recovered from it provided the deeply sampled blood TCRbeta repertoires that made up the dataset. The repertoires were released in a freely available public database intended as a resource for research on the immune response to SARS-CoV-2. Samples were obtained from the ongoing ImmuneRACE study (first 160 participants) and from over a thousand subjects provided by 6 global collaborators. The sample metadata nearly always contained a de-identified subject ID, COVID-19 status, age in years and sex. HLA class I and class II types, where available, came from metadata supplied by the sample provider rather than from assay-based typing. What the research found in general, with its limitations: The amount of clinical and demographic metadata varied by source and participant and was provided uncurated.

The immunoSEQ Assay, a bias-controlled multiplex PCR, was used to amplify TCRbeta CDR3 regions from genomic DNA. The study's processing was this. The number of nucleated cells in each sample was estimated by amplification of reference gene primers within the assay. To quantify the absolute abundance of each unique TCRbeta CDR3 rearrangement, sequence reads were collapsed and filtered. For each sample, productive Simpson clonality was calculated as the square root of Simpson's diversity index across productive rearrangements. Not all clones reach the TCRdb copy of this immuneACCESS table, which keeps in-frame sequences only. Checked studies attribute under half of the gap to unresolved V genes and leave the rest unexplained. D and trimming were read from the DNA, whereas the V and J calls and clone size are those reported in that table. Here the sample has approximately 300,000 clones; 86% occur a single time. Of the sample, approximately 2.4% is held by the ten largest clones.

In the prospective study, participants were roughly 18 to 90 years old, resided in 20 to 30 geographic areas of the United States, and were enrolled through a virtual design. To assign participants to cohorts, the prospective study relied on clinical history that participants themselves reported in a screening survey and a study questionnaire. Recovered participants in ImmuneRACE Cohort 3 were defined as having two consecutive negative NP/OP PCR tests, clearance from a healthcare professional, or resolution of symptoms. In the prospective study, whole blood, serum and a nasopharyngeal or oropharyngeal swab were collected from each participant by mobile phlebotomists. Over an approximately 2-month period, participants in the prospective study had the option of providing additional blood draws and questionnaires. Blood samples from the prospective study were shipped frozen or at room temperature prior to DNA extraction.

The CDR3 numbers 14 residues from cysteine through phenylalanine. The CDR3 DNA has 42 bases and is translated from base 1. The germline ends are 6 bases apart after V is trimmed by 0 bases and J by 0 bases. CDR1 SGHDT and CDR2 YYEEEE are derived from the germline V gene. On this clone itself: Its cognate antigen has yet to be identified. No much larger clone exists at a distance of one base, and base qualities are not known.

The receptor was isolated from a woman aged 18-29 years who had recovered from COVID-19. Sequenced: PBMCs or T cells enriched from blood (not recorded which). Recombination joined TRBV5-6 with TRBJ2-5; no D segment can be confidently identified. CDR3 protein: CASSLARYQETQYF. In nucleotides, the sequence is TGTGCCAGCAGCTTGGCCAGGTACCAAGAGACCCAGTACTTC.